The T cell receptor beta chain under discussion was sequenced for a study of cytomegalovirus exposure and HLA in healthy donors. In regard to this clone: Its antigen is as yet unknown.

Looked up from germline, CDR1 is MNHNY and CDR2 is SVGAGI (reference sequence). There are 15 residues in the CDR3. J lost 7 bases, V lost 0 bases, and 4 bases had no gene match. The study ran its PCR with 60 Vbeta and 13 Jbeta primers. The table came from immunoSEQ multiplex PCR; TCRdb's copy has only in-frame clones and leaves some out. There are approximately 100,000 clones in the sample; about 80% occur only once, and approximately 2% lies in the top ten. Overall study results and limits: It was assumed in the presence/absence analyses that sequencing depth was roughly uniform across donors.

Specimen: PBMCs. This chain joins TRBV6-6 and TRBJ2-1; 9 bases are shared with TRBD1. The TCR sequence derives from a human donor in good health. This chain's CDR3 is CASSYSYRGRNEQFF. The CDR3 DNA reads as TGTGCCAGCAGTTACTCGTACAGGGGGCGGAATGAGCAGTTCTTC.